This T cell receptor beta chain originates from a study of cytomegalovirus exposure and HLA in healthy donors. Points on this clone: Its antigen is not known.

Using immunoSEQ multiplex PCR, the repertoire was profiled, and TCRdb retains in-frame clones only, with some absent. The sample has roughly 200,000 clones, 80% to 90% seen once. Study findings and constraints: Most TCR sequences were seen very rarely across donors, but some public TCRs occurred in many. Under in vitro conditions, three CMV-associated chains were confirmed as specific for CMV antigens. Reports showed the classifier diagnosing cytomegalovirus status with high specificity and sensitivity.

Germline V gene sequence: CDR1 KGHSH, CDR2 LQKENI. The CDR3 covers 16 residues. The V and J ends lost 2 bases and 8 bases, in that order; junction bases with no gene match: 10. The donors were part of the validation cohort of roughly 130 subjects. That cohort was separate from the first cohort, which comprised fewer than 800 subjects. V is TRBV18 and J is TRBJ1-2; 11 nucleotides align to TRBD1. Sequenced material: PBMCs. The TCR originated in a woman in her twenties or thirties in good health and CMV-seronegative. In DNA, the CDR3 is TGTGCCAGCTCACCAAATTTGGCCGGGACAGGGGGAGGCTACACCTTC. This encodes CASSPNLAGTGGGYTF.